The 3 T cell receptor beta chains in this list originate from one sample, sequenced in a study of spatial heterogeneity in lung cancer. Study-wide results and caveats: Counts of expanded alpha and beta TCRs within tumors tracked the tumor nonsynonymous mutation count.

The sample's time point: sample taken at primary tumor resection. The antigens of these receptors remain unknown. TCRdb independently ran MiXCR on the 5' RACE reads; one entry per CDR3 protein. The repertoire holds about 3,100 distinct CDR3 sequences, with 10% to 15% as singletons. The material was lung tumor tissue, obtained at surgery. The receptors here all came from a male donor with early-stage non-small cell lung cancer.

This clonotype is judged medium-sized. The chain has TRBV12-3 or TRBV12-4 and TRBJ1-3; D is ambiguous. V lost 6 bases to trimming and J lost 0 bases, with 9 bases between them. The CDR3 loop spans 14 amino acids. The CDR3 DNA sequence: TGTGCCAGCAGGTTACAAGCCTCTGGAAACACCATATATTTT. Its protein is CASRLQASGNTIYF.

This clonotype qualifies as medium-sized. CDR3 coding DNA: TGTGCCAGCAGCTTCCAGGGGGCAGCCAACACCGGGGAGCTGTTTTTT. This translates into CASSFQGAANTGELFF. V gene TRBV7-9 combines with J gene TRBJ2-2, with TRBD1 matching 8 bases. From germline, CDR1 is SEHNR and CDR2 FQNEAQ (reference sequence). The length of the CDR3 is 16 residues. The V and J ends lost 3 bases and 2 bases, in that order; junction bases with no gene match: 5.

This clonotype is labeled medium-sized. The chain joins TRBV7-2 to TRBJ2-2; D remains ambiguous. The CDR3 totals 13 residues. V lost 5 bases, J lost 4 bases, and 8 bases lay in between. CDR1 and CDR2 from the germline V gene are SGHTA and FQGNSA. The CDR3 spells CASSPRGTGELFF. The CDR3 nucleotides are TGTGCCAGCAGCCCCCGTGGCACCGGGGAGCTGTTTTTT.